The 13 T cell receptor beta chains given below trace back to one sample, sequenced in a study of T-cell memory formation after mild COVID-19. TCRdb used MiXCR to reprocess the 5' RACE reads, holding one entry per CDR3 protein. The data hold roughly 500,000 distinct CDR3 sequences, with about a fifth observed a single time. The sample was PBMCs or a T cell subset sorted from them (not recorded which). These receptors came from an adult woman who had mild COVID-19 (a few samples of this study predate the infection). Cell type and time point are not known.

This clonotype turned up a few times. The chain employs TRBV6-5 and TRBJ2-1; D is perhaps TRBD2 (6 bases). Trimming cost V 0 bases and J 4 bases, with 10 bases left between them. CDR1 and CDR2 from the germline V gene are MNHEY and SVGAGI. CDR3 size: 15 residues. The CDR3 region is CASSYSTGEYNEQFF. DNA for the CDR3: TGTGCCAGCAGTTACTCGACGGGAGAGTACAATGAGCAGTTCTTC.

V and J are TRBV6-2 or TRBV6-3 and TRBJ2-2; 7 positions match TRBD2. Germline CDR1 reads MNHEY; CDR2 reads SVGEGT. This CDR3 spans 18 amino acids. Germline trimming cut 6 bases from V and 2 bases from J; bases unmatched to any gene: 15. The DNA for the CDR3 is TGTGCCAGCAGAAGAACGGGAGGCCCACTATTTAACACCGGGGAGCTGTTTTTT. Protein product: CASRRTGGPLFNTGELFF.

CDR3: CASSFFGNQPQHF. The CDR3 DNA reads TGTGCCAGCAGCTTCTTCGGCAATCAGCCCCAGCATTTT. The V and J genes are TRBV7-2 and TRBJ1-5, with no clear D. The germline V and J ends were trimmed by 3 bases and 2 bases, with 5 bases remaining between them. The CDR3 covers 13 residues. In germline, CDR1 is SGHTA, CDR2 FQGNSA. The variable domain in full, with the rest retrieved from reference TRBV7-2 and TRBJ1-5, is GAGVSQSPSNKVTEKGKDVELRCDPISGHTALYWYRQSLGQGLEFLIYFQGNSAPDKSGLPSDRFSAERTGGSVSTLTIQRTQQEDSAVYLCASSFFGNQPQHFGDGTRLSIL.

This clonotype came up a few times. The chain is built from TRBV7-8 and TRBJ1-3; 9 nucleotides match TRBD1. Unmatched junction bases numbered 7, after V lost 5 bases and J lost 2 bases. The CDR3 has 16 amino acids. Germline-derived CDR1 and CDR2 are SGHVS and FQNEAQ. As DNA, the CDR3 is TGTGCCAGCAGCCTCATGACAGGGGGGACTGGAAACACCATATATTTT. This translates into CASSLMTGGTGNTIYF.

This clonotype occurred a few times. The chain carries TRBV5-6 and TRBJ2-7; 9 bases line up with TRBD2. V lost 3 bases, J lost 4 bases, and 11 bases stayed unmatched. This CDR3 contains 16 residues. Germline V gene data show CDR1 as SGHDT and CDR2 as YYEEEE. The CDR3 protein is CASSSVVAGEWYEQYF. The CDR3 nucleotides are TGTGCCAGCAGCTCGGTCGTAGCGGGAGAATGGTACGAGCAGTACTTC.

The rearrangement uses TRBV30 and TRBJ2-5; a possible D gene is TRBD2 (5 bases). V lost 3 bases to trimming and J lost 2 bases, with 13 bases between them. Germline V lookup: CDR1 GTSNPN, CDR2 SVGIG (reference sequence). CDR3 size: 14 residues. The CDR3: CAWSIGLTQETQYF. CDR3 coding DNA: TGTGCCTGGAGCATCGGACTGACTCAAGAGACCCAGTACTTC. Together with reference TRBV30 and TRBJ2-5, the CDR3 gives the full variable domain: SQTIHQWPATLVQPVGSPLSLECTVEGTSNPNLYWYRQAAGRGLQLLFYSVGIGQISSEVPQNLSASRPQDRQFILSSKKLLLSDSGFYLCAWSIGLTQETQYFGPGTRLLVL.

The V call is TRBV7-2, the J call TRBJ2-1; D is uncertain. The CDR3 loop spans 11 amino acids. Germline assignment: CDR1 SGHTA and CDR2 FQGNSA. The V gene lost 5 bases and the J gene lost 8 bases, with 7 bases spanning the gap. CDR3 in amino acids: CASSARYEQFF. CDR3 coding DNA: TGTGCCAGCAGCGCACGCTATGAGCAGTTCTTC. The full variable domain, rest sourced from reference TRBV7-2 and TRBJ2-1, is GAGVSQSPSNKVTEKGKDVELRCDPISGHTALYWYRQSLGQGLEFLIYFQGNSAPDKSGLPSDRFSAERTGGSVSTLTIQRTQQEDSAVYLCASSARYEQFFGPGTRLTVL.

Only a few counts were recorded for this clonotype. The chain links TRBV5-1 to TRBJ2-7; 7 positions match TRBD1. The CDR3 is 15 amino acids. CDR1 SGHRS and CDR2 YFSETQ come from the germline V gene. Unmatched junction bases numbered 7, after V lost 2 bases and J lost 2 bases. The CDR3, as DNA: TGCGCCAGCAGCTTTGACGGGACAGAGGCCTACGAGCAGTACTTC. Protein: CASSFDGTEAYEQYF. The full variable domain, with the rest looked up from reference TRBV5-1 and TRBJ2-7, is KAGVTQTPRYLIKTRGQQVTLSCSPISGHRSVSWYQQTPGQGLQFLFEYFSETQRNKGNFPGRFSGRQFSNSRSEMNVSTLELGDSALYLCASSFDGTEAYEQYFGPGTRLTVT.

The table lists this clonotype with a few counts. V is TRBV24-1 and J is TRBJ2-1, with 12 nucleotides matching TRBD2. Germline V gives CDR1 KGHDR, CDR2 SFDVKD. Germline trimming cut 9 bases from V and 0 bases from J; bases unmatched to any gene: 5. The CDR3 has 16 residues. CDR3 coding DNA: TGTGCCACCGGACTAGCGGGACGGTCCTCCTACAATGAGCAGTTCTTC. This encodes CATGLAGRSSYNEQFF.

This clonotype was seen at least ten times. This sequence joins TRBV9 and TRBJ2-5; 12 positions agree with TRBD1. The CDR3 loop spans 15 amino acids. Germline V CDR1 and CDR2: SGDLS, YYNGEE. Trimming at V came to 4 bases and at J to 7 bases, leaving 8 bases not matched to a gene. DNA for the CDR3: TGTGCCAGCAGCCAGGGACAGGGGGCGCGCGGGACCCAGTACTTC. Its protein is CASSQGQGARGTQYF. Filled out from reference TRBV9 and TRBJ2-5, the complete variable domain reads DSGVTQTPKHLITATGQRVTLRCSPRSGDLSVYWYQQSLDQGLQFLIQYYNGEERAKGNILERFSAQQFPDLHSELNLSSLELGDSALYFCASSQGQGARGTQYFGPGTRLLVL.

The V call is TRBV6-2 or TRBV6-3, the J call TRBJ1-5, with 7 bases that match TRBD1. In germline, CDR1 is MNHEY, CDR2 SVGEGT. The CDR3 extends over 14 amino acids. With V trimmed by 4 bases and J by 9 bases, 9 bases remained unmatched. CDR3 region: CASSWGQYMRPQHF. In nucleotides, the CDR3 is TGTGCCAGCAGTTGGGGACAGTACATGAGGCCCCAGCATTTT.

This clonotype was seen only a few times. The V gene is TRBV10-3, the J gene TRBJ2-5; no definite D call. In germline, CDR1 is ENHRY, CDR2 SYGVKD. The CDR3 loop spans 12 amino acids. V dropped 0 bases and J dropped 3 bases, with 2 bases sitting between them. The CDR3 DNA reads TGTGCCATCAGTGAGTCGAAAGAGACCCAGTACTTC. Amino acid sequence: CAISESKETQYF.

The rearrangement uses TRBV5-5 and TRBJ2-4; 12 nucleotides match TRBD2. Germline CDR1 and CDR2: SGHKS and YYEKEE (reference sequence). This CDR3 region has 17 residues. J was trimmed by 5 bases and V by 4 bases; bases with no gene match: 10. In DNA form, the CDR3 reads TGTGCCAGCAGCAAAACCAGTCGACTAGCGGGGGAAAACATTCAGTACTTC. This codes for CASSKTSRLAGENIQYF.